Shown below are 17 T cell receptor beta chains from a single sample sequenced in a study of beta chain features in type 1 diabetes. The authors reverse transcribed all of the isolated RNA, so sequencing captured expressed TCRB transcripts. TCRdb's copy holds only in-frame clones and misses some; the assay was immunoSEQ multiplex PCR. The sample contains 160,000 or so clones, 11% of which appear only once. Material for sequencing was central memory CD4+ T cells from blood. The receptor source for this set is a man between 18 and 35 years old in good health.

In this sample, this clone turned up a few times. This chain links TRBV2 with TRBJ2-5; TRBD1 aligns across 10 bases. V lost 6 bases to trimming and J lost 1 base; unmatched junction nucleotides: 5. The germline V gene encodes CDR1 SNHLY and CDR2 FYNNEI. The CDR3 consists of 15 residues. DNA of the CDR3: TGTGCCAGCAGGCTGACAGGGGGCGGCCAAGAGACCCAGTACTTC. Amino acids: CASRLTGGGQETQYF. Combining the CDR3 with reference TRBV2 and TRBJ2-5 gives the whole variable domain EPEVTQTPSHQVTQMGQEVILRCVPISNHLYFYWYRQILGQKVEFLVSFYNNEISEKSEIFDDQFSVERPDGSNFTLKIRSTKLEDSAMYFCASRLTGGGQETQYFGPGTRLLVL.

This sequence joins TRBV7-9 and TRBJ1-6; D unresolved. The V gene lost 4 bases and the J gene lost 16 bases, with 20 bases spanning the gap. The CDR3 has 14 residues. Germline assignment: CDR1 SEHNR and CDR2 FQNEAQ (reference sequence). The CDR3 spells CASSSRQEWLALHF. Here the CDR3 DNA reads TGTGCCAGCAGCTCCCGGCAGGAATGGCTTGCGCTCCACTTT.

This chain joins TRBV7-9 and TRBJ1-1; 9 positions match TRBD1. The CDR3 is made up of 13 amino acids. CDR1 and CDR2 (germline): SEHNR, FQNEAQ (reference sequence). V was pared by 5 bases and J by 7 bases, with 5 bases of the junction left unmatched. The CDR3 reads CASSLDRGIEAFF. DNA for the CDR3: TGTGCCAGCAGCCTAGACAGGGGGATTGAAGCTTTCTTT.

A few counts support this clone. V usage is TRBV5-6 and J usage is TRBJ1-6; D gene unclear. The V end lost 0 bases, the J end lost 6 bases, and 10 bases lay between the germline ends. CDR1 SGHDT and CDR2 YYEEEE come from the germline V gene. CDR3 length equals 15 residues. CDR3 amino acids: CASSLAGRSNSPLHF. The CDR3 nucleotides read TGTGCCAGCAGCTTGGCCGGACGGAGTAATTCACCCCTCCACTTT.

There are a few counts of this clone. J is TRBJ2-7 and V is TRBV14, with D hard to call. The V and J ends lost 1 base and 4 bases respectively, with 5 bases between them. The germline V gene encodes CDR1 SGHDN and CDR2 FVKESK. The CDR3 has 12 residues. CDR3 nucleotide sequence: TGTGCCAGCAGCCAAGCTCAATACGAGCAGTACTTC. It translates to CASSQAQYEQYF.

V gene TRBV14 combines with J gene TRBJ2-5; possibly TRBD1 for D (5 bases). The germline V and J ends were trimmed by 4 bases and 4 bases, with 16 bases remaining between them. CDR3 length: 15 residues. CDR1 and CDR2 from the germline V gene are SGHDN and FVKESK. CDR3 bases: TGTGCCAGCAGCCGAGGCAGGGTGGGTAGAGAGACCCAGTACTTC. Amino acid sequence: CASSRGRVGRETQYF.

This clone came up once. The chain recombines TRBV10-1 with TRBJ2-7, with a possible D match to TRBD1 (6 bases). The V end was cut by 6 bases, the J end by 2 bases, with 14 bases between. CDR1 and CDR2 (germline): WNHNN, SYGVQD (reference sequence). This CDR3 spans 14 amino acids. This CDR3 reads CASSEIQGPYEQYF. The DNA for the CDR3 is TGCGCCAGCAGCGAGATACAGGGTCCCTACGAGCAGTACTTC.

To note about this clone: One base away lies a much larger clone, so this may be a sequencing read error. The chain is built from TRBV11-1 and TRBJ1-1; no definite D call. Trimming took 1 base from V and 1 from J, leaving 4 bases between them. There are 13 residues in the CDR3. Germline-derived CDR1 and CDR2 are SGHAT and FQDESV (reference sequence). The CDR3 nucleotides read TGTGCCAGCAGCTTAGGAGAGAACACTGAAGCTTTCTTT. Translating it yields CASSLGENTEAFF.

This clone has just a few counts. The V call is TRBV25-1, the J call TRBJ1-3; D ambiguous. The CDR3 runs to 14 residues. The germline gives CDR1 MGHDK, CDR2 SYGVNS. V lost 1 base, J lost 2 bases, and 6 bases lay in between. The CDR3 region is CASSESWAGNTIYF. CDR3 DNA: TGTGCCAGCAGTGAATCGTGGGCTGGAAACACCATATATTTT.

This chain links TRBV6-1 with TRBJ2-2, with D hard to call. Per germline, CDR1 MNHNS and CDR2 SASEGT. V dropped 6 bases and J dropped 0 bases, with 11 bases sitting between them. This CDR3 contains 15 residues. The CDR3 bases are TGTGCCAGCAGCCTAGGACGGACGAACACCGGGGAGCTGTTTTTT. It codes for CASSLGRTNTGELFF.

This clone has only a few counts. J is TRBJ2-6 and V is TRBV5-1, with 9 bases matching TRBD1. J gave up 4 bases and V 3 bases, and 2 bases lay outside the gene matches. The germline V gene has CDR1 SGHRS and CDR2 YFSETQ. The CDR3 has 15 residues. The CDR3 nucleotides are TGCGCCAGCAGCTGGGACAGGGCCGGGGCCAACGTCCTGACTTTC. It codes for CASSWDRAGANVLTF.

The chain employs TRBV18 and TRBJ2-7; possibly TRBD2 for D (6 bases). V was pared by 4 bases and J by 0 bases, with 13 bases between. CDR1 is KGHSH, CDR2 LQKENI, per germline. The CDR3 is 15 residues long. In nucleotides, the CDR3 is TGTGCCAGCTCACTATTCCGGGAGAGCTCCTACGAGCAGTACTTC. Its translation is CASSLFRESSYEQYF.

This sequence joins TRBV14 and TRBJ1-4; D unresolved. Germline loops: CDR1 SGHDN, CDR2 FVKESK. CDR3 length: 15 residues. V was cut by 1 base and J by 8 bases, with 14 bases left in between. CDR3 protein: CASSQAPRSGEKLFF. In nucleotides, the CDR3 is TGTGCCAGCAGCCAAGCTCCCCGGTCGGGGGAAAAACTGTTTTTT.

Turning to this clone: The identical CDR3 is also encoded by other nucleotide sequences in the sample. The chain joins TRBV4-3 to TRBJ2-7, with D unclear. Germline lookup yields CDR1 LGHNA and CDR2 YSLEER. This CDR3 has 13 amino acids. Trimming shortened V by 0 bases and J by 5 bases, and 8 bases separated the two germline ends. The CDR3 here is CASSQELGHEQYF. The CDR3 DNA sequence: TGCGCCAGCAGCCAAGAGCTTGGGCACGAGCAGTACTTC.

This clone was seen ten or more times. The chain uses TRBV10-3 and TRBJ2-1; D not resolved. CDR3 length: 11 residues. Trimming took off 6 bases at V and 5 bases at J, with 5 bases between the two ends. Germline assignment: CDR1 ENHRY and CDR2 SYGVKD. The CDR3 here is CAISGDNEQFF. As DNA, the CDR3 is TGTGCCATCAGCGGAGACAATGAGCAGTTCTTC.

This clone was seen a few times. The chain is built from TRBV6-6 and TRBJ1-2; D call uncertain. CDR1 and CDR2 (germline): MNHNY, SVGAGI (reference sequence). Trimming left V 0 bases short and J 3 bases short, with 8 bases between. This CDR3 has 14 residues. CDR3 nucleotide sequence: TGTGCCAGCAGTTACTCTTGGGGAGACTATGGCTACACCTTC. Protein sequence: CASSYSWGDYGYTF.

This clone was observed a few times. This chain joins TRBV30 and TRBJ1-1, with D uncertain. This CDR3 region has 13 residues. V lost 4 bases and J lost 4, with 13 bases in between. The germline V gene has CDR1 GTSNPN and CDR2 SVGIG (reference sequence). The CDR3 nucleotides read TGTGCCTGGAAACCAGTACCGAGCACTGAAGCTTTCTTT. Its translation: CAWKPVPSTEAFF.